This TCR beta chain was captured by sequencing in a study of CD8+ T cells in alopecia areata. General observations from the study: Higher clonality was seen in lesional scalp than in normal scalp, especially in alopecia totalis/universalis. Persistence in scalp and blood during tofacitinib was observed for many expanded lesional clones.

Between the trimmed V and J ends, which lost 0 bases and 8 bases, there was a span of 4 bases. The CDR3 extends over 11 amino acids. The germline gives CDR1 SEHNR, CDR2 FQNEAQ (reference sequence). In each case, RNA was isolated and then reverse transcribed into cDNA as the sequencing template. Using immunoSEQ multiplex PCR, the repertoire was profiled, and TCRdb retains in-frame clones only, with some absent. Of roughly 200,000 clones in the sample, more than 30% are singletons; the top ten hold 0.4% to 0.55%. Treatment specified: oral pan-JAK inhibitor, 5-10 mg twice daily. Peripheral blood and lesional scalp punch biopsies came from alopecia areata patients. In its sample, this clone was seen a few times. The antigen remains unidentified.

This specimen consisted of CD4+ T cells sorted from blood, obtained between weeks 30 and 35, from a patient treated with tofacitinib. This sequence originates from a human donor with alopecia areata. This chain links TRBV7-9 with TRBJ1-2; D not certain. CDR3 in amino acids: CASSLAQGYTF. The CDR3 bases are TGTGCCAGCAGCTTAGCCCAGGGCTACACCTTC. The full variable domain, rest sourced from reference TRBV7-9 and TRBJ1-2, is DTGVSQNPRHKITKRGQNVTFRCDPISEHNRLYWYRQTLGQGPEFLTYFQNEAQLEKSRLLSDRFSAERPKGSFSTLEIQRTEQGDSAMYLCASSLAQGYTFGSGTRLTVV.